This TCR beta chain was documented in a study of T cell clonotyping in hematopoietic cell transplantation. Broader study findings: Broader posttransplant TCR repertoire diversity was predicted by graft donor and pretransplant recipient Inverse Simpson Index values. After transplant, recipient diversity fell while pathologically expanded clonotypes grew through day 180.

This clone is a singleton in its sample. The antigen remains unidentified. Samples: about 28 days before transplant, then days 30, 100 and 180 after. Repertoires were generated with immunoSEQ multiplex PCR, while TCRdb's copy carries only in-frame clones and drops some. Of a few thousand clones listed, under 20% are singletons. Germline loops: CDR1 GTSNPN, CDR2 SVGIG (reference sequence). This CDR3 comprises 20 residues. The V gene is TRBV30, the J gene TRBJ2-3; 12 bases are shared with TRBD1. This TCR came from a young adult male patient who had an allogeneic stem cell transplant, so the T cells may come from the graft donor. Some clones in this sample may be carry-over from other donors' samples. This material consisted of PBMCs, taken 180 days after allogeneic stem cell transplant. CDR3 in amino acids: CAGTGGHPSERGASTDTQYF. The CDR3 DNA follows: TGTGCTGGGACAGGGGGCCACCCTTCTGAGCGGGGGGCTAGCACAGATACGCAGTATTTT.